These T cell receptor beta chains were read from a single sample in a study of shared clonotypes between healthy human individuals. Measured with immunoSEQ multiplex PCR; TCRdb has only the in-frame clones, and not every one. The sample includes millions of clones, 85% to 95% seen only once; the top ten take 0.1% to 0.15%. Input material: naive CD4+ T cells sorted from blood. The receptors originated from a man younger than 30 in good health. CDR3s include the opening cysteine and the closing phenylalanine or tryptophan. The order of the fields is CDR3 DNA, CDR3 protein, D gene, clone size, J gene, V gene. D genes are given only for firm matches. Some rows mark clone size as missing; the rest say once, few, many or name a class of expanded clone.

TGTGCCAGTAGGGGATCCGGGACTAGCGACTGGAAAGGCAATGAGCAGTTCTTC | CASRGSGTSDWKGNEQFF | TRBD2 | NA | TRBJ2-1 | TRBV19
TGTGCCAGCTCAGAACAGAGTAAAGGGACTGAAGCTTTCTTT | CASSEQSKGTEAFF | NA | NA | TRBJ1-1 | TRBV18
TGTGCCAGTAGTATTTCGGGTGATCAGCCCCAGCATTTT | CASSISGDQPQHF | NA | NA | TRBJ1-5 | TRBV19
TGTGCCATCAGGCTAGCGGGAATCACAGATACGCAGTATTTT | CAIRLAGITDTQYF | TRBD2 | NA | TRBJ2-3 | TRBV10-3
TGTGCCATCAGTCCAGGGGTGGTGAACACTGAAGCTTTCTTT | CAISPGVVNTEAFF | NA | NA | TRBJ1-1 | TRBV10-3
TGTGCCAGCAGCTTGGGACCTCAAGAGACCCAGTACTTC | CASSLGPQETQYF | NA | once | TRBJ2-5 | TRBV7-8
TGTGCCAGTAGTAAGGGACGGAGCTACGAGCAGTACTTC | CASSKGRSYEQYF | NA | NA | TRBJ2-7 | TRBV7-8
TGTGCCAGCAGCGTAGGCGACCGAAGAGACACTGAAGCTTTCTTT | CASSVGDRRDTEAFF | NA | NA | TRBJ1-1 | TRBV9
TGTGCCAGTAGTATGTCCTGGCGGGAGGCGTACGAGCAGTACTTC | CASSMSWREAYEQYF | TRBD2 | NA | TRBJ2-7 | TRBV19
TGTGCCAGCAGTCCCCTCAGGGGCAATGAGCAGTTCTTC | CASSPLRGNEQFF | NA | once | TRBJ2-1 | TRBV6-5
TGTGCCAGCAGCTTAGTTACAGGGGGCTCATACGAGCAGTACTTC | CASSLVTGGSYEQYF | TRBD1 | NA | TRBJ2-7 | TRBV7-2
TGTGCCAGCAGTGCCAACAGGGGGAACACCGGGGAGCTGTTTTTT | CASSANRGNTGELFF | TRBD1 | NA | TRBJ2-2 | TRBV28
TGTGCCAGTAGCCGGGACAGACAAGAGACCCAGTACTTC | CASSRDRQETQYF | TRBD1 | NA | TRBJ2-5 | TRBV19
TGTGCCAGCAGAGAAGGACAGGGGGGTAGCGAGCAGTACTTC | CASREGQGGSEQYF | TRBD1 | NA | TRBJ2-7 | TRBV28
TGTGCCAGTAGTATAGCCAGCGCCGGTTCACCCCTCCACTTT | CASSIASAGSPLHF | NA | NA | TRBJ1-6 | TRBV19
TGCGCCAGCAGCTTGAACCCCCAGGGCCTTTACGAGCAGTACTTC | CASSLNPQGLYEQYF | NA | NA | TRBJ2-7 | TRBV5-1
TGTGCCAGCAGCTACACCCCTCCCCCGGGGGAGCAGTACTTC | CASSYTPPPGEQYF | NA | NA | TRBJ2-7 | TRBV6-5
TGCGCCAGCACCCAGGGGAGGGATGGCTACACCTTC | CASTQGRDGYTF | NA | NA | TRBJ1-2 | TRBV5-1
TGTGCCAGCAGGGAACAGGCAGGGAGCAATCAGCCCCAGCATTTT | CASREQAGSNQPQHF | NA | NA | TRBJ1-5 | TRBV2
TGTGCCAGCAGCAGACTAGCGGGGTACCAAGAGACCCAGTACTTC | CASSRLAGYQETQYF | TRBD2 | NA | TRBJ2-5 | TRBV7-2
TGTGCCAGCTCTCAGAGTGGGGACGAGCAGTACTTC | CASSQSGDEQYF | NA | NA | TRBJ2-7 | TRBV18
TGTGCCAGCAGTGACAGTGTTGGCTACACCTTC | CASSDSVGYTF | NA | NA | TRBJ1-2 | TRBV6-5
TGTGCCAGCAGCAGACAGGAAATGAACACTGAAGCTTTCTTT | CASSRQEMNTEAFF | NA | once | TRBJ1-1 | TRBV5-4
TGTGCCACCAGCAGCGGACAGGGGGCCGGCGGGGAGCTGTTTTTT | CATSSGQGAGGELFF | TRBD1 | NA | TRBJ2-2 | TRBV15
TGTGCCAGCAGTCGGTGGGGACAGGGTGACACTGAAGCTTTCTTT | CASSRWGQGDTEAFF | TRBD1 | NA | TRBJ1-1 | TRBV27
TGTGCCACCAGCAGGGGATTAGCTACCGGGAGGGTTTACGAGCAGTACTTC | CATSRGLATGRVYEQYF | TRBD2 | once | TRBJ2-7 | TRBV15
TGCGCCAGCAGTGAGTCAAAGCAGGGGAACACTGAAGCTTTCTTT | CASSESKQGNTEAFF | NA | NA | TRBJ1-1 | TRBV10-1
TGTGCCAGCAGGAGGGACTTTGACCTGGCACCCCTCCACTTT | CASRRDFDLAPLHF | NA | few | TRBJ1-6 | TRBV2
TGTGCCAGCAGCTTAGCGGTGGCGGGGGTAGGGACAGATACGCAGTATTTT | CASSLAVAGVGTDTQYF | TRBD2 | NA | TRBJ2-3 | TRBV11-2
TGTGCCAGTAAACTGGGACTCTCCTACAATGAGCAGTTCTTC | CASKLGLSYNEQFF | NA | NA | TRBJ2-1 | TRBV28
TGTGCCAGCAGTAAAGGACAGGGATACTCCTACGAGCAGTACTTC | CASSKGQGYSYEQYF | TRBD1 | NA | TRBJ2-7 | TRBV6-1
TGTGCCAGCAGCTTAATAGCACAGGGGGCGATACTTTCCGGCTACACCTTC | CASSLIAQGAILSGYTF | TRBD1 | NA | TRBJ1-2 | TRBV7-8
TGCGCCAGCAGCTTGGTAGCGGGAGGCACAGATACGCAGTATTTT | CASSLVAGGTDTQYF | TRBD2 | NA | TRBJ2-3 | TRBV5-1
TGTGCCAGCAGCTTGATCCCACAGCCCACAGATACGCAGTATTTT | CASSLIPQPTDTQYF | NA | NA | TRBJ2-3 | TRBV5-4
TGTGCCAGCTCAACGGCAGCTCAAGAGACCCAGTACTTC | CASSTAAQETQYF | NA | NA | TRBJ2-5 | TRBV18
TGTGCCAGCAACCCGGGGGCCTTCTCCTATAATTCACCCCTCCACTTT | CASNPGAFSYNSPLHF | NA | NA | TRBJ1-6 | TRBV21-1
TGTGCCAGCACCCGGGGGCAGTTAAACACTGAAGCTTTCTTT | CASTRGQLNTEAFF | NA | NA | TRBJ1-1 | TRBV14
TGCAGCGCACGCCGGGACCAAACGTCCGGGGAGCTGTTTTTT | CSARRDQTSGELFF | NA | NA | TRBJ2-2 | TRBV29-1
TGCGCCAGCAGCACAGGGCAGGGGCAAGGAGAGACCCAGTACTTC | CASSTGQGQGETQYF | NA | NA | TRBJ2-5 | TRBV5-1
TGTGCCAGCAGGAGGACAGGGGGGACGGATACGCAGTATTTT | CASRRTGGTDTQYF | TRBD1 | NA | TRBJ2-3 | TRBV2
TGTGCCAGCTCCCCGGGGACAGGCACCTACGAGCAGTACTTC | CASSPGTGTYEQYF | TRBD1 | NA | TRBJ2-7 | TRBV18
TGTGCCATCAGTGGAGGGCTAGGGGATGGCTACACCTTC | CAISGGLGDGYTF | NA | NA | TRBJ1-2 | TRBV10-3
TGTGCCAGCAGCAGGGCCACAGCGGGGGGGCCGGAAGAGCAGTACTTC | CASSRATAGGPEEQYF | NA | NA | TRBJ2-7 | TRBV21-1
TGTGCCAGCAGCTGGGGACTAGCGGGAGAATCCTACGAGCAGTACTTC | CASSWGLAGESYEQYF | TRBD2 | NA | TRBJ2-7 | TRBV7-2
TGTGCCAGCAGTGAAGAGGCGGGGGCGGCCCTCCACTTT | CASSEEAGAALHF | NA | NA | TRBJ1-6 | TRBV6-1
TGTGCCAGCAGGCCTAGACAGGGTTTGGGTTCACCCCTCCACTTT | CASRPRQGLGSPLHF | TRBD1 | NA | TRBJ1-6 | TRBV6-5
TGTGCCAGCTCACCCGGAATTCAGGGGGGAGTCTCGTCTGGAAACACCATATATTTT | CASSPGIQGGVSSGNTIYF | TRBD1 | NA | TRBJ1-3 | TRBV18